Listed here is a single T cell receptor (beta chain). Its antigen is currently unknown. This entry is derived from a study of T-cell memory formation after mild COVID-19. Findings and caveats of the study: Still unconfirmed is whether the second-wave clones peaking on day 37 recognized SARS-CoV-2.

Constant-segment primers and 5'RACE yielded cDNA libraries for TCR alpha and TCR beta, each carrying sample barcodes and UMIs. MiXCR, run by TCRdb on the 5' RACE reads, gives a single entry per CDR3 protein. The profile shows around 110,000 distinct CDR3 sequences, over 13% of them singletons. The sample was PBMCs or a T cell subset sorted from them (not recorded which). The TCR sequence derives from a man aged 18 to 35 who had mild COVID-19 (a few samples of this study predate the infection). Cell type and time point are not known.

The CDR3 DNA is TGCAGTGCTAGAGCACGACAGTACGCCTATAATTCACCCCTCCACTTT. Residues: CSARARQYAYNSPLHF. The rearrangement joins TRBV20-1 to TRBJ1-6, with D possibly TRBD1 on 5 matching bases. The CDR3 is 16 amino acids. The germline V gene encodes CDR1 DFQATT and CDR2 SNEGSKA (reference sequence). The V end was cut by 1 base, the J end by 2 bases, with 12 bases between.